This record covers a single T cell receptor (beta chain). This record comes from a study of cytomegalovirus exposure and HLA in healthy donors. The CDR3 is made up of 15 amino acids. V was clipped by 1 base and J by 0 bases, with 7 bases between them. Germline CDR1 and CDR2: SGHTA and FQGNSA. Though nominally healthy at sampling, donors likely had unrecorded immune exposures. Researchers ran the PCR with 60 Vbeta and 13 Jbeta primers. This table comes from immunoSEQ multiplex PCR, and its TCRdb copy is limited to in-frame clones, with some not included. The repertoire has 150,000 to 250,000 clones, 70% to 80% of them found once; the top ten carry under 2%.

The specimen sequenced was PBMCs. This sequence joins TRBV7-2 and TRBJ2-1; D gene ambiguous. This receptor was obtained from a girl under 18 in good health and CMV-seropositive. The CDR3 region has the DNA TGTGCCAGCAGCTTAGGGCAGATCTCCTACAATGAGCAGTTCTTC. Residues: CASSLGQISYNEQFF.